This is a list of T cell receptor beta chains from one sample in a study of Ad26.COV2.S vaccination and SARS-CoV-2 variants. Assay used: immunoSEQ multiplex PCR; TCRdb lists only in-frame clones, some missing. The sample carries some 340,000 clones, 85% to 90% recorded once. The sample was peripheral blood, taken in a trial of Ad26.COV2.S vaccine versus placebo. These receptors were obtained from a person between 18 and 60 years old who received the Ad26.COV2.S COVID-19 vaccine or a placebo. Both conserved end residues are part of each CDR3. The order of the fields is CDR3 protein, CDR3 DNA, clone size, D gene, V gene, J gene. D genes are given only for firm matches. Clone size is shown for a subset of rows, as once, few, many or a class of expanded clone.

CASSLGQINTGELFF	TGTGCCAGCAGTTTGGGACAGATAAACACCGGGGAGCTGTTTTTT	once	TRBD1	TRBV27	TRBJ2-2
CAWSSNRAEQYF	TGTGCCTGGAGTTCCAACAGGGCCGAGCAGTACTTC	NA	NA	TRBV30	TRBJ2-7
CASTNRGGYGYTF	TGTGCCAGCACGAACAGGGGTGGCTATGGCTACACCTTC	once	TRBD1	TRBV6-5	TRBJ1-2
CASTRGQMNTEAFF	TGTGCCAGCACACGGGGACAGATGAACACTGAAGCTTTCTTT	NA	TRBD1	TRBV6-5	TRBJ1-1
CASGRKDQPQHF	TGTGCCTCCGGGCGGAAAGATCAGCCCCAGCATTTT	NA	NA	TRBV30	TRBJ1-5
CATATGLTYEQYF	TGTGCCACCGCGACAGGATTGACCTACGAGCAGTACTTC	NA	NA	TRBV12-3/TRBV12-4	TRBJ2-7
CASRGQGYEQYF	TGTGCCAGCAGGGGACAGGGGTACGAGCAGTACTTC	NA	TRBD1	TRBV6-5	TRBJ2-7
CAWTGGGALETQYF	TGTGCCTGGACAGGCGGGGGGGCCCTGGAGACCCAGTACTTC	NA	TRBD2	TRBV30	TRBJ2-5
CASSSGGESAGYTF	TGCGCCAGCAGCTCCGGTGGGGAGTCGGCCGGCTACACCTTC	NA	NA	TRBV5-1	TRBJ1-2
CASSVDRTVGGYTF	TGTGCCAGCAGCGTAGATCGGACAGTTGGTGGCTACACCTTC	NA	NA	TRBV9	TRBJ1-2
CASSPGRSDTEAFF	TGTGCCAGCTCACCCGGACGTTCTGACACTGAAGCTTTCTTT	NA	NA	TRBV18	TRBJ1-1
CAREGYNEQFF	TGTGCCAGGGAGGGGTACAATGAGCAGTTCTTC	NA	NA	TRBV6-5	TRBJ2-1
CASSLGGIYNEQFF	TGCGCCAGCAGCTTGGGGGGGATCTACAATGAGCAGTTCTTC	NA	NA	TRBV5-1	TRBJ2-1
CASSLTYTTEGYGYTF	TGTGCCAGCAGCCTCACCTACACAACTGAGGGGTATGGCTACACCTTC	NA	NA	TRBV7-2	TRBJ1-2
CASSPWTSGNTDTQYF	TGCGCCAGCAGCCCCTGGACTAGCGGTAACACAGATACGCAGTATTTT	NA	TRBD2	TRBV5-1	TRBJ2-3
CATSREGGEADTQYF	TGTGCCACCAGCAGAGAGGGCGGAGAGGCAGATACGCAGTATTTT	NA	NA	TRBV15	TRBJ2-3
CASSQDFRSSADEQFF	TGTGCCAGCAGCCAAGATTTCCGTTCTTCGGCGGATGAGCAGTTCTTC	few	NA	TRBV14	TRBJ2-1
CAISDRRDTNYGYTF	TGTGCCATCAGTGATCGTCGCGACACTAACTATGGCTACACCTTC	NA	NA	TRBV10-3	TRBJ1-2
CASKLQATPNYGYTF	TGTGCCAGCAAATTACAGGCGACTCCTAACTATGGCTACACCTTC	NA	NA	TRBV2	TRBJ1-2
CASGVTSGAAGELFF	TGTGCTAGTGGGGTTACTAGCGGGGCCGCCGGGGAGCTGTTTTTT	NA	TRBD2	TRBV12-5	TRBJ2-2
CASSSGTEYEQYF	TGTGCCAGCAGCTCGGGCACTGAGTACGAGCAGTACTTC	NA	NA	TRBV5-4	TRBJ2-7
CASSFRQGENSPLHF	TGTGCCAGCAGCTTTAGGCAGGGAGAAAATTCACCCCTCCACTTT	NA	NA	TRBV7-9	TRBJ1-6
CASSPNSGRYEQYF	TGTGCCAGCTCCCCGAATTCCGGGCGATACGAGCAGTACTTC	NA	NA	TRBV7-6	TRBJ2-7
CASSYRQDSSYNSPLHF	TGTGCCAGCAGTTACAGACAGGATAGCTCCTATAATTCACCCCTCCACTTT	NA	NA	TRBV27	TRBJ1-6
CASSLKTGGYQETQYF	TGTGCCAGCAGCTTAAAGACAGGGGGATACCAAGAGACCCAGTACTTC	NA	TRBD1	TRBV5-4	TRBJ2-5
CASSLDAGMTEAFF	TGCGCCAGCAGCTTGGATGCAGGGATGACTGAAGCTTTCTTT	NA	NA	TRBV5-1	TRBJ1-1
CASSLRQGLPYEQYF	TGTGCCAGCAGCTTGCGACAGGGTCTCCCCTACGAGCAGTACTTC	NA	TRBD1	TRBV5-4	TRBJ2-7
CASSKRGGRGHLQGEAFF	TGTGCCAGCAGCAAACGGGGAGGGCGAGGGCACCTCCAAGGCGAAGCTTTCTTT	few	NA	TRBV21-1	TRBJ1-1
CASPEGIGPYEQYF	TGTGCCAGCCCCGAAGGGATCGGGCCCTACGAGCAGTACTTC	few	NA	TRBV6-5	TRBJ2-7
CASSLYVGQGGGFQHF	TGTGCCAGCAGCTTATACGTGGGACAGGGAGGAGGGTTCCAGCATTTT	once	TRBD1	TRBV7-9	TRBJ1-5
CASGRAPADTGELFF	TGTGCCAGCGGAAGGGCCCCAGCGGACACCGGGGAGCTGTTTTTT	once	NA	TRBV6-5	TRBJ2-2
CASSPATGQNQPQHF	TGTGCCAGCTCACCGGCGACAGGGCAGAATCAGCCCCAGCATTTT	NA	TRBD1	TRBV18	TRBJ1-5
CASSRRTSGPSTDTQYF	TGTGCCAGCAGCCGCCGGACTAGCGGGCCTTCCACAGATACGCAGTATTTT	NA	TRBD2	TRBV3-1/TRBV3-2	TRBJ2-3
CASSPPLALEQYF	TGTGCCAGCAGTCCCCCCCTGGCGTTAGAGCAGTACTTC	NA	NA	TRBV6-2/TRBV6-3	TRBJ2-7
CASSEHTGLAYGYTF	TGTGCCAGCAGTGAACACACAGGGCTAGCCTATGGCTACACCTTC	NA	NA	TRBV6-1	TRBJ1-2
CASTTGTGGYEQYF	TGCGCCAGCACCACCGGGACAGGGGGGTACGAGCAGTACTTC	NA	TRBD1	TRBV5-1	TRBJ2-7
CASSDGSYTEAFF	TGTGCCAGCAGTGACGGCTCCTACACTGAAGCTTTCTTT	NA	NA	TRBV25-1	TRBJ1-1
CASSLSSVLETQYF	TGTGCCAGCAGCTTATCCAGTGTCTTGGAGACCCAGTACTTC	NA	NA	TRBV7-9	TRBJ2-5
CASSPRTGNSGNTIYF	TGTGCCAGCTCACCGAGGACAGGGAACTCTGGAAACACCATATATTTT	once	TRBD1	TRBV18	TRBJ1-3
CSVSRGNEQFF	TGCAGTGTCTCCCGCGGCAATGAGCAGTTCTTC	NA	NA	TRBV20-1	TRBJ2-1
CAWMAGNGYTF	TGTGCCTGGATGGCAGGGAACGGCTACACCTTC	NA	NA	TRBV30	TRBJ1-2
CASSFPGQGNTGELFF	TGTGCCAGCAGTTTTCCGGGACAGGGGAACACCGGGGAGCTGTTTTTT	NA	TRBD1	TRBV5-4	TRBJ2-2